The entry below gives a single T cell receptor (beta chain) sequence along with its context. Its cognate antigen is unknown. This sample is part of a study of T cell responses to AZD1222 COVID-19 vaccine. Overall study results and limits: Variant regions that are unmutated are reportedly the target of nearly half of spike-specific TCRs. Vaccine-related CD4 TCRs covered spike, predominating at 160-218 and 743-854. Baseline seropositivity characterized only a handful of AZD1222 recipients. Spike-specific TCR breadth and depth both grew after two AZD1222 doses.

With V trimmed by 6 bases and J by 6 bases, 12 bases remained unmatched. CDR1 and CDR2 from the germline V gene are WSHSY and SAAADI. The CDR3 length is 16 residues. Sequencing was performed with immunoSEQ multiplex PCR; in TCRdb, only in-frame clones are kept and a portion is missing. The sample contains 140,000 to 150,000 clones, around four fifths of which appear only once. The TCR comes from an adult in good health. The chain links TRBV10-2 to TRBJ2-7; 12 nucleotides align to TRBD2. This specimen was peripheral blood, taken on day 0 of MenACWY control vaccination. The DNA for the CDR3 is TGCGCCAGCAGCCTGGGGCTAGCGGGGGGGCAGAGCGAGCAGTACGTC. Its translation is CASSLGLAGGQSEQYV.